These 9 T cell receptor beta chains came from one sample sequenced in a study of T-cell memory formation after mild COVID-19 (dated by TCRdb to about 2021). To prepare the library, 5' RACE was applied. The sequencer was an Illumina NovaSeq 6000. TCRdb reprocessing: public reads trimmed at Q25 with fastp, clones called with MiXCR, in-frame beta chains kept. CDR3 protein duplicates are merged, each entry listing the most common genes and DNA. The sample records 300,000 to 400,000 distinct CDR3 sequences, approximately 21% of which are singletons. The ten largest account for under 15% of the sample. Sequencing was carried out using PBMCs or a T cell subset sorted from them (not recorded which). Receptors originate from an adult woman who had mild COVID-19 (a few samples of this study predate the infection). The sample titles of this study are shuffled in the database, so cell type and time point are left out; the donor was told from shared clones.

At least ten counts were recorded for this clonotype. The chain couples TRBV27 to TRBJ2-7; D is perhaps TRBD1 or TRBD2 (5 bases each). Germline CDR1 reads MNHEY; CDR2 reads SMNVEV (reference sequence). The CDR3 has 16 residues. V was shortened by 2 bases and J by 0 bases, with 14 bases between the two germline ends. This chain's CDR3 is CASSLKSAGSSYEQYF. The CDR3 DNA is TGTGCCAGCAGTTTAAAGTCGGCAGGGAGCTCCTACGAGCAGTACTTC.

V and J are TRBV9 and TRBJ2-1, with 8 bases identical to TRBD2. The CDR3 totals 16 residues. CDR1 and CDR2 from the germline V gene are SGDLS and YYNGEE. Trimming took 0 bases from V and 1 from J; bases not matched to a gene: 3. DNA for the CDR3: TGTGCCAGCAGCGTAGTCTCGGGGGGGTCCTACAATGAGCAGTTCTTC. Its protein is CASSVVSGGSYNEQFF.

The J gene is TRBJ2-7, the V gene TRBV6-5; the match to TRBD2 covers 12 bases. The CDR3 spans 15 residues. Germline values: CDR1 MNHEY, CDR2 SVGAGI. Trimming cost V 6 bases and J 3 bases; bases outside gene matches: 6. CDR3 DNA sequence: TGTGCCAGCAGACCGCTAGCGGGAGGGTTCTACGAGCAGTACTTC. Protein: CASRPLAGGFYEQYF.

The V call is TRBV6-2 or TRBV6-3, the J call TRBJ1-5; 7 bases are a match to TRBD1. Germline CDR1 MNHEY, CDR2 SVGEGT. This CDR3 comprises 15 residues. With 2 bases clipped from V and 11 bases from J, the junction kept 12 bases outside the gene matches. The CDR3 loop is CASSYEREDRRAQHF. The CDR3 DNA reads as TGTGCCAGCAGTTACGAACGCGAGGACAGGCGGGCCCAGCATTTT.

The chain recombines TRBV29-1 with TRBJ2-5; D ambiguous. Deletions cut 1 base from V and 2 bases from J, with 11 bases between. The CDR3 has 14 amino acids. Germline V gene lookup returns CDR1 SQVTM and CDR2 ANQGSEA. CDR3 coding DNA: TGCAGCGTTGAAGGCGGCAGCCTTCAAGAGACCCAGTACTTC. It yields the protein CSVEGGSLQETQYF.

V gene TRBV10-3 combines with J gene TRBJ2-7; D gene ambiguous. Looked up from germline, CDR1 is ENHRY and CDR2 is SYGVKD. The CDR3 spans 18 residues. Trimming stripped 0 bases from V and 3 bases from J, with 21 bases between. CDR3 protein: CAISESETNRAGSYEQYF. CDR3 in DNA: TGTGCCATCAGTGAGTCGGAAACCAATAGGGCAGGAAGCTACGAGCAGTACTTC.

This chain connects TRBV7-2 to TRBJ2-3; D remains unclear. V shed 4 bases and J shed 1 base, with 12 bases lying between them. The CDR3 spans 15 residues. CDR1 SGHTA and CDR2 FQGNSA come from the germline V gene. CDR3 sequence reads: CASSWLVKGTDTQYF. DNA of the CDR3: TGTGCCAGCAGCTGGCTAGTAAAGGGCACAGATACGCAGTATTTT.

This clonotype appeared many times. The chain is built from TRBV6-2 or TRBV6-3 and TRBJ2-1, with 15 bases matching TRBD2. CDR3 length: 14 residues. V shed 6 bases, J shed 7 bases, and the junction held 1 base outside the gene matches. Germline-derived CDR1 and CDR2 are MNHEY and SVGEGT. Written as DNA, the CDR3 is TGTGCCAGCAGCGGACTAGCGGGGGGGAATGAGCAGTTCTTC. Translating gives CASSGLAGGNEQFF.

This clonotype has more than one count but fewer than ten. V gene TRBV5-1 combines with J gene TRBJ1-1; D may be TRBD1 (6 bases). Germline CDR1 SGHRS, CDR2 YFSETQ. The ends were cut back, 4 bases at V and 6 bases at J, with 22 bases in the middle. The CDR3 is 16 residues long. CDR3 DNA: TGCGCCAGCAGCCCCCGGGCAGGGGCCGAAGGCGCTGAAGCTTTCTTT. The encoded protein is CASSPRAGAEGAEAFF.